This T cell receptor (beta chain) was recovered during a study of T cell responses to AZD1222 COVID-19 vaccine. Study results and caveats: Spike-specific TCR breadth and depth went up after people got two AZD1222 doses.

A word on this clone: Its antigen is currently unknown.

Germline V gives CDR1 MNHEY, CDR2 SMNVEV (reference sequence). Trimming took 8 bases from V and 6 from J, leaving 20 bases between them. This CDR3 has 15 amino acids. Repertoires were generated with immunoSEQ multiplex PCR, while TCRdb's copy carries only in-frame clones and drops some. The sample includes roughly 150,000 clones, approximately 94% of them seen just once. This sequence originates from an adult in good health. The sample consisted of peripheral blood, taken on day 0 of AZD1222 vaccination. The chain joins TRBV27 to TRBJ1-5; D perhaps matches TRBD1 (5 bases). The CDR3 sequence: CASRLNAGLGQPQHF. Here the CDR3 DNA reads TGTGCCAGCCGCTTAAACGCAGGGTTAGGTCAGCCCCAGCATTTT.